The rows below give T cell receptor beta chains drawn from one sample of a study of shared clonotypes between healthy human individuals. Clones were read by immunoSEQ multiplex PCR, and TCRdb kept only the in-frame ones, dropping some. This table holds 600,000 to 750,000 clones, roughly 70% found once. Sequenced material: memory CD4+ T cells sorted from blood. These TCRs come from a woman in her 30s in good health. Both conserved end residues are part of each CDR3. Each record gives: CDR3 protein, clone size, V gene. Some rows have no size entry. The others give once, few or many, or a class for an expanded clone.

CASSFDGRTFNEQFF | many | TRBV11-1
CASSLGQGGNTEAFF | few | TRBV18
CASSQGWTGAYEQYF | - | TRBV4-1
CASSWMARGAGQETQYF | - | TRBV5-4
CASSRGILGADEQYF | - | TRBV7-2
CASSGQGVTGNTIYF | few | TRBV5-1
CASSSGPWTANTEAFF | once | TRBV19
CASSVQGAGGEKLFF | - | TRBV9
CASRPGQLEAFF | - | TRBV19
CASSPLRVSSYEQYF | - | TRBV28
CATVDAHFSYEQYF | once | TRBV10-2
CASSRGQIANYGYTF | few | TRBV28
CASSIGPLQETQYF | - | TRBV19
CASSRTATYEQYF | - | TRBV9
CAWGLRGSQPQHF | - | TRBV30
CAWTHPGTPFYGYTF | few | TRBV30
CASSPSTTANYGYTF | few | TRBV11-2
CASSLRINQPQHF | - | TRBV7-2
CATSISRQGASDTQYF | few | TRBV6-4
CASSLVDGETQYF | once | TRBV5-4
CASSLGQLQGNTIYF | - | TRBV5-1
CASSLVRGWPLTEAFF | - | TRBV11-1
CASRNTGELFF | - | TRBV19
CASSSDVAGAKNIQYF | - | TRBV7-8
CASTRQGLDEQFF | - | TRBV28
CASSPLAGGPRWYF | many | TRBV14
CASSPTSGKGWNEQFF | - | TRBV7-8